A selection of T cell receptor beta chains follows, all from one sample in a study of blood T cell repertoires in COVID-19. The protocol was immunoSEQ multiplex PCR, while the TCRdb copy is restricted to in-frame clones and leaves out a portion. The repertoire has fewer than 90,000 clones, over 75% of them found once; the top ten carry 6% to 8.5%. The specimen was peripheral blood. All receptors derive from a man aged 65-85 years with acute or convalescent COVID-19. Both conserved end residues are part of each CDR3. D genes are given only for firm matches. For some rows the clone size is stated as once, few or many, or as a class when expanded; others skip it.

J,V,D,size,DNA,CDR3
TRBJ1-6,TRBV19,TRBD1,-,TGTGCCAGTAGTATGGGGACAGGGAATAATTCACCCCTCCACTTT,CASSMGTGNNSPLHF
TRBJ1-2,TRBV11-2,-,-,TGTGCCAGCAGCTCAGGCAGTTCGGGAGCCGGCTACACCTTC,CASSSGSSGAGYTF
TRBJ2-5,TRBV3-1/TRBV3-2,TRBD2,-,TGTGCCAGCAGCCCAAGCGGGGGGGCTCGGGAGACCCAGTACTTC,CASSPSGGARETQYF
TRBJ2-7,TRBV9,TRBD2,-,TGTGCCAGCAGCGTTGGTAGCGGGAACTACGAGCAGTACTTC,CASSVGSGNYEQYF
TRBJ1-2,TRBV18,TRBD1,-,TGTGCCAGCTCGCCCATGGACTCAGGGGGAAGTCAAGGGTACTATGGCTACACCTTC,CASSPMDSGGSQGYYGYTF
TRBJ2-7,TRBV5-6,TRBD1,-,TGTGCCAGCAGCTCCACCGACAGGGTAAGCTACGAGCAGTACTTC,CASSSTDRVSYEQYF
TRBJ1-3,TRBV5-6,-,-,TGTGCCAGCACCGCTCGGACGGGACACTCTGGAAACACCATATATTTT,CASTARTGHSGNTIYF
TRBJ1-1,TRBV27,TRBD1,-,TGTGCCAGCAGTCCGTGGACAGGGAGAAACACTGAAGCTTTCTTT,CASSPWTGRNTEAFF
TRBJ2-5,TRBV3-1/TRBV3-2,TRBD1,-,TGTGCCAGCAGCCGGACAGGGGGCGGGGAGGAGACCCAGTACTTC,CASSRTGGGEETQYF
TRBJ1-5,TRBV2,-,-,TGTGCCAGCAGTAACGGGAATCAGCCCCAGCATTTT,CASSNGNQPQHF
TRBJ2-1,TRBV6-5,-,-,TGTGCCAGCCAGGGTGGGAATGAGCAGTTCTTC,CASQGGNEQFF
TRBJ1-6,TRBV30,TRBD1,-,TGTGCCTGGAGTCCCTCAACCATGGACAGGGGAAATTCACCCCTCCACTTT,CAWSPSTMDRGNSPLHF
TRBJ1-6,TRBV28,TRBD1,-,TGTGCCAGCAGCCGTGGACAGGGAATATATAATTCACCCCTCCACTTT,CASSRGQGIYNSPLHF
TRBJ1-1,TRBV6-2/TRBV6-3,-,once,TGTGCCAGCAGTTACATCACCGGGAACACTGAAGCTTTCTTT,CASSYITGNTEAFF
TRBJ1-2,TRBV28,-,-,TGTGCCAGCTCCCTGTGGGGCAGCAGTTTATCCTATGGCTACACCTTC,CASSLWGSSLSYGYTF
TRBJ1-5,TRBV28,-,once,TGTGCCAGCAGTTCCAGGGGTATTGGCAATCAGCCCCAGCATTTT,CASSSRGIGNQPQHF
TRBJ2-3,TRBV7-2,-,once,TGTGCCAGCAGCTTAGGACAGGTTAAAACAGATACGCAGTATTTT,CASSLGQVKTDTQYF
TRBJ1-5,TRBV4-1,-,-,TGCGCCAGCAGCCAAGGGGGACTGGGGTCGGGCAATCAGCCCCAGCATTTT,CASSQGGLGSGNQPQHF
TRBJ1-1,TRBV11-2,-,once,TGTGCCAGCAGCTTATGGGCAGAGAACACTGAAGCTTTCTTT,CASSLWAENTEAFF
TRBJ2-2,TRBV11-2,TRBD2,-,TGTGCCAGCAGCTACACAGGCTGGACTAGCGGGAGGGCCGGGGAGCTGTTTTTT,CASSYTGWTSGRAGELFF
TRBJ2-3,TRBV15,-,once,TGTGCCACCAGCAGAGATCCGGGAGCAACAGATACGCAGTATTTT,CATSRDPGATDTQYF
TRBJ2-5,TRBV12-5,TRBD1,-,TGTGCTAGTGGTTTGTTTGCCAGGGGGTTCCAAGAGACCCAGTACTTC,CASGLFARGFQETQYF
TRBJ1-1,TRBV14,TRBD1,-,TGTGCCAGCAGCCAACGGACAGGGAACACTGAAGCTTTCTTT,CASSQRTGNTEAFF
TRBJ2-7,TRBV16,TRBD1,-,TGTGCCAGCAGCCGGGGACAGCTAAACGAGCAGTACTTC,CASSRGQLNEQYF
TRBJ2-3,TRBV18,-,-,TGTGCCAGCTCACCTGTACGTGGCGATACGCAGTATTTT,CASSPVRGDTQYF
TRBJ2-7,TRBV5-1,-,once,TGCGCCAGCAGCCGATACGACAGAAACTACGAGCAGTACTTC,CASSRYDRNYEQYF
TRBJ2-2,TRBV24-1,-,-,TGTGCCACCAGGCAGGGAGGAGCGAACACCGGGGAGCTGTTTTTT,CATRQGGANTGELFF
TRBJ1-2,TRBV28,-,-,TGTGCCAGCAGAATTCAGGGTTTCTATGGCTACACCTTC,CASRIQGFYGYTF
TRBJ1-2,TRBV6-5,-,-,TGTGCCAGCATCGGGGATCTGAGCTACACCTTC,CASIGDLSYTF
TRBJ2-7,TRBV7-2,-,-,TGTGCCAGCAGCTTAGGAGGGGGGGTCGAGCAGTACTTC,CASSLGGGVEQYF
TRBJ1-1,TRBV7-3,-,-,TGTGCCAGCAGCTTAGCCAGGAACACTGAAGCTTTCTTT,CASSLARNTEAFF
TRBJ2-7,TRBV15,-,-,TGTGCCACCGGCTACCGGGACATTAGTCCCTACGAGCAGTACTTC,CATGYRDISPYEQYF
TRBJ1-4,TRBV12-3/TRBV12-4,-,-,TGTGCCAGCACGAGGGCCGGTAATGAAAAACTGTTTTTT,CASTRAGNEKLFF
TRBJ1-2,TRBV24-1,TRBD1,-,TGTGCCACCAGTGAAGAGGGGGCGAATGGCTACACCTTC,CATSEEGANGYTF
TRBJ2-5,TRBV6-4,TRBD1,-,TGTGCCAGCAGTGACCGCACAGGGGCCGGAGAGACCCAGTACTTC,CASSDRTGAGETQYF